The 18 T cell receptor beta chains reported below all come from one sample, sequenced in a study of PD-1 blockade in classical Hodgkin lymphoma. Exposure to brentuximab vedotin varied, and each patient had relapsed following autologous stem cell transplantation. TCRdb's copy holds only in-frame clones and misses some; the assay was immunoSEQ multiplex PCR. The sample shows roughly 28,000 clones, roughly three quarters of them seen only once. Sequenced material: peripheral blood mononuclear cells (PBMCs), taken before the second cycle of nivolumab. The receptor set was obtained from a human donor with classical Hodgkin lymphoma.

CDR3 DNA sequence: TGTGCCAGTAGTTGGTTGGTAGGCGGCTACACCTTC. Its translation: CASSWLVGGYTF. This sequence joins TRBV19 and TRBJ1-2; D remains unclear. Trimming took 5 bases from V and 8 from J, leaving 12 bases between them. The CDR3 is 12 residues long. Germline lookup yields CDR1 LNHDA and CDR2 SQIVND (reference sequence).

The chain joins TRBV19 to TRBJ1-1; no definite D call. Germline assignment: CDR1 LNHDA and CDR2 SQIVND (reference sequence). This CDR3 region has 12 residues. V was clipped by 4 bases and J by 0 bases, with 3 bases between them. The CDR3, as DNA: TGTGCCAGTAGTAGACTGAACACTGAAGCTTTCTTT. Protein: CASSRLNTEAFF.

The chain couples TRBV30 to TRBJ1-5; weak D call: TRBD1 (6 bases). V was trimmed by 5 bases and J by 4 bases, leaving 15 bases between them. From germline, CDR1 is GTSNPN and CDR2 SVGIG (reference sequence). There are 14 residues in the CDR3. The CDR3 sequence is CAWSRGGGNQPQHF. CDR3 coding DNA: TGTGCCTGGTCTAGAGGGGGGGGAAATCAGCCCCAGCATTTT.

This clone was counted only a few times. This chain connects TRBV28 to TRBJ2-7; 7 nucleotides line up with TRBD2. The CDR3 has 14 residues. CDR1 is MDHEN, CDR2 SYDVKM, per germline. Losses at the gene ends were 6 bases for V and 1 base for J; bases not matched to a gene: 6. In nucleotides, the CDR3 is TGTGCCAGCAGGTTCGCGGGAGAATCCTACGAGCAGTACTTC. The encoded protein is CASRFAGESYEQYF. Using reference TRBV28 and TRBJ2-7 for the parts outside the CDR3, the full variable domain is DVKVTQSSRYLVKRTGEKVFLECVQDMDHENMFWYRQDPGLGLRLIYFSYDVKMKEKGDIPEGYSVSREKKERFSLILESASTNQTSMYLCASRFAGESYEQYFGPGTRLTVT.

The genes are TRBV19 and TRBJ1-2; 10 bases align to TRBD1. Germline CDR1 is LNHDA and CDR2 is SQIVND (reference sequence). The CDR3 runs to 17 residues. Trimming at V came to 1 base and at J to 0 bases, leaving 5 bases not matched to a gene. The CDR3 sequence is CASSIVRTGGTNYGYTF. The CDR3 DNA sequence: TGTGCCAGTAGTATAGTAAGGACAGGGGGGACTAACTATGGCTACACCTTC.

This chain joins TRBV6-5 and TRBJ1-5; tentatively, D is TRBD1 (5 bases). The V gene's germline CDR1 is MNHEY and CDR2 SVGAGI. CDR3 length: 14 amino acids. V was clipped by 2 bases and J by 6 bases, with 11 bases between them. CDR3 loop: CASSYGREGQPQHF. DNA of the CDR3: TGTGCCAGCAGTTACGGCAGGGAAGGTCAGCCCCAGCATTTT.

The chain recombines TRBV13 with TRBJ2-4; no clear D gene. Germline CDR1 PRHDT, CDR2 FYEKMQ (reference sequence). Trimming pared 3 bases from V and 2 bases from J, leaving 8 bases between. The CDR3 covers 14 residues. The CDR3 here is CASSFYGPKNIQYF. CDR3 DNA sequence: TGTGCCAGCAGCTTCTACGGGCCCAAAAACATTCAGTACTTC. Drawing the rest from reference TRBV13 and TRBJ2-4, the complete variable domain is AAGVIQSPRHLIKEKRETATLKCYPIPRHDTVYWYQQGPGQDPQFLISFYEKMQSDKGSIPDRFSAQQFSDYHSELNMSSLELGDSALYFCASSFYGPKNIQYFGAGTRLSVL.

The V and J genes are TRBV28 and TRBJ1-5; no reliable D call. The CDR3 has 14 amino acids. Trimming took off 3 bases at V and 4 bases at J, with 10 bases between the two ends. Germline CDR1 is MDHEN and CDR2 is SYDVKM. CDR3 nucleotides: TGTGCCAGCAGTTTCCCGCGGCGAAATCAGCCCCAGCATTTT. Its protein product is CASSFPRRNQPQHF.

This clone has a handful of counts. The chain recombines TRBV5-1 with TRBJ1-5; the D gene is possibly TRBD1 (6 bases). Germline assignment: CDR1 SGHRS and CDR2 YFSETQ. Between the trimmed V and J ends, which lost 3 bases and 5 bases, there was a span of 15 bases. CDR3 length: 15 residues. The CDR3 here is CASSWSGTIDQPQHF. As DNA, the CDR3 is TGCGCCAGCAGCTGGAGCGGGACAATAGATCAGCCCCAGCATTTT.

Here the CDR3 reads CASSLAGVGDEQYF. The CDR3 DNA is TGTGCCAGCAGCTTAGCGGGAGTAGGGGACGAGCAGTACTTC. The gene calls are TRBV13 and TRBJ2-7, with D possibly matching TRBD2 (6 bases). The CDR3 sequence is 14 residues long. V lost 1 base and J lost 5, with 12 bases in between. CDR1 PRHDT and CDR2 FYEKMQ come from the germline V gene (reference sequence).

The chain is built from TRBV5-1 and TRBJ2-7, with D unclear. CDR1 and CDR2 (germline): SGHRS, YFSETQ. This CDR3 comprises 16 residues. Deletions cut 0 bases from V and 5 bases from J, with 18 bases between. The DNA of the CDR3 is TGCGCCAGCAGCTTGGGTGGATACTCCCTAGTCCACGAGCAGTACTTC. Translating it yields CASSLGGYSLVHEQYF.

The gene calls are TRBV5-4 and TRBJ1-1, with D possibly being TRBD1 (6 bases). Looked up from germline, CDR1 is SGHNT and CDR2 is YYREEE (reference sequence). The CDR3 extends over 14 amino acids. Deletions cut 1 base from V and 4 bases from J, with 11 bases between. In nucleotides, the CDR3 is TGTGCCAGCAGCTTGAGGGGGGGCCGCACTGAAGCTTTCTTT. Translating it yields CASSLRGGRTEAFF.

This clone is deemed large. The CDR3 nucleotides read TGTGCCAGCAGCCAAGATACCCCGACAGGGGCCGACGCTGAAGCTTTCTTT. This sequence encodes CASSQDTPTGADAEAFF. This chain links TRBV4-2 with TRBJ1-1; 8 bases are a match to TRBD1. CDR1 and CDR2 (germline): LGHNA, YNFKEQ. The CDR3 is 17 residues long. J gave up 6 bases and V 0 bases, and 12 bases lay outside the gene matches.

V and J are TRBV30 and TRBJ2-3, with D unclear. There are 11 residues in the CDR3. Trimming cost V 2 bases and J 5 bases, with 5 bases left between them. Germline CDR1 is GTSNPN and CDR2 is SVGIG (reference sequence). The CDR3 loop is CAWSLGDTQYF. In nucleotides, the CDR3 is TGTGCCTGGAGTTTAGGAGATACGCAGTATTTT.

The CDR3 loop is CASSYGQNTEAFF. The CDR3 nucleotides read TGTGCCAGCAGTTACGGTCAGAACACTGAAGCTTTCTTT. This chain joins TRBV27 and TRBJ1-1; no clear D. Germline V gene lookup returns CDR1 MNHEY and CDR2 SMNVEV (reference sequence). V was pared by 4 bases and J by 1 base, with 7 bases between. This CDR3 spans 13 amino acids.

V and J are TRBV7-2 and TRBJ2-5; D is uncertain. Trimming took 1 base from V and 9 from J, leaving 12 bases between them. Germline V gene lookup returns CDR1 SGHTA and CDR2 FQGNSA. The CDR3 covers 13 residues. CDR3 sequence reads: CASSLGGVEAQYF. CDR3 bases: TGTGCCAGCAGCTTAGGAGGCGTCGAGGCCCAGTACTTC.

V and J are TRBV4-3 and TRBJ2-5; 9 bases agree with TRBD1. The CDR3 runs 15 residues. V was clipped by 3 bases and J by 5 bases; unmatched bases: 7. Germline lookup yields CDR1 LGHNA and CDR2 YSLEER. Written as DNA, the CDR3 is TGCGCCAGCAGCCAGGACAGGGGATTAGGGGAGACCCAGTACTTC. Protein: CASSQDRGLGETQYF.

In nucleotides, the CDR3 is TGTGCCAGCAGTTACATAGGACTAGCGGCCACAGATACGCAGTATTTT. Translated: CASSYIGLAATDTQYF. The chain recombines TRBV6-5 with TRBJ2-3; 10 bases map to TRBD2. The ends lost 2 bases at V and 2 bases at J; junction bases unmatched: 4. In germline, CDR1 is MNHEY, CDR2 SVGAGI. This CDR3 contains 16 residues.